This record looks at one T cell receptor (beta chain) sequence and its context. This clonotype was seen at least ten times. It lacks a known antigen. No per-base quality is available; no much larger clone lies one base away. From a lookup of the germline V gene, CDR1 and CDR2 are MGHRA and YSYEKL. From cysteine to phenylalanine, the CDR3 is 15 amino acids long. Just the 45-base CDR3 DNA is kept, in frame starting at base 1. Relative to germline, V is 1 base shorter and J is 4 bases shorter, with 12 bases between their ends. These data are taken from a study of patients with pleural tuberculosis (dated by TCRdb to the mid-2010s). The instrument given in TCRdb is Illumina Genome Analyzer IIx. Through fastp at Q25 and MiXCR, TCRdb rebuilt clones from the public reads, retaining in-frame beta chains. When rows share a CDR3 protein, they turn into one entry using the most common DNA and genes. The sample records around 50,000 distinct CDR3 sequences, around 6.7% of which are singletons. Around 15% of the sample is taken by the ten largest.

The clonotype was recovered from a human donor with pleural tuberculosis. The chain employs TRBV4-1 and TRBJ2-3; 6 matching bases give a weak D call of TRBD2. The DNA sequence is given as TGCGCCAGCAGCCAAGGCGCGGGAAGTCCAGATACGCAGTATTTT. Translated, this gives CASSQGAGSPDTQYF.